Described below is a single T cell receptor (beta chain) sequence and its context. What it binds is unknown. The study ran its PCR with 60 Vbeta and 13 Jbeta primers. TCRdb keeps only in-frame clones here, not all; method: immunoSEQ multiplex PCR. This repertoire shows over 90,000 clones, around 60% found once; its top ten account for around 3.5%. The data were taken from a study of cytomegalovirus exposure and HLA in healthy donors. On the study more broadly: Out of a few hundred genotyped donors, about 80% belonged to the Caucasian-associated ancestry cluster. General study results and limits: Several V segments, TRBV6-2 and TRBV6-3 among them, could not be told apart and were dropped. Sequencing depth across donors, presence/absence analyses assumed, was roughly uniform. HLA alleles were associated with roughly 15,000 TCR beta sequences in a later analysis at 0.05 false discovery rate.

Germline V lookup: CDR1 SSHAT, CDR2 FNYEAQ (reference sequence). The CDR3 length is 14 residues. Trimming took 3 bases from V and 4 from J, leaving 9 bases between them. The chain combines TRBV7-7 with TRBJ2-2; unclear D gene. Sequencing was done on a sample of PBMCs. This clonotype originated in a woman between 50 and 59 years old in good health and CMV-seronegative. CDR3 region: CASSLSRVTGELFF. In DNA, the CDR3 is TGTGCCAGCAGCTTGTCCCGGGTCACCGGGGAGCTGTTTTTT.